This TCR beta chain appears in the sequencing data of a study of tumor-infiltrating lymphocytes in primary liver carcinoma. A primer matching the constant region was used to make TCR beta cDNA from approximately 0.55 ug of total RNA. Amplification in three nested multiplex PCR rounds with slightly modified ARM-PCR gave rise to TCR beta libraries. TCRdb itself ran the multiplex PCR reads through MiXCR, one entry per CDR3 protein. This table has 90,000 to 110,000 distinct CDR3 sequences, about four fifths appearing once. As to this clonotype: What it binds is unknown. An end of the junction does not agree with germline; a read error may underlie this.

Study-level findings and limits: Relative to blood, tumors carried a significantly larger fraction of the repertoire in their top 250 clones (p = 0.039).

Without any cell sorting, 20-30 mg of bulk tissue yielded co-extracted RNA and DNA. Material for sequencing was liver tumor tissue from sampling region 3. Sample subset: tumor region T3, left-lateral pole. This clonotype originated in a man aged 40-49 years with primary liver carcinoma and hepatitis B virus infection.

CDR3 nucleotides: TGTGCCAGGAGCTTAGTTGGGACTAGCGACTACAATGGGCAGTTCTTC. Translation gives CARSLVGTSDYNGQFF. This chain joins TRBV11-2 and TRBJ2-1; 10 positions agree with TRBD2. Germline lookup yields CDR1 SGHAT and CDR2 FQNNGV. This CDR3 has 16 residues. Drawing the rest from reference TRBV11-2 and TRBJ2-1, the complete variable domain is EAGVAQSPRYKIIEKRQSVAFWCNPISGHATLYWYQQILGQGPKLLIQFQNNGVVDDSQLPKDRFSAERLKGVDSTLKIQPAKLEDSAVYLCARSLVGTSDYNGQFFGPGTRLTVL.